These 15 T cell receptor beta chains share one sample of origin, sequenced in a study of blood T cell repertoires in COVID-19. Data came from immunoSEQ multiplex PCR; TCRdb stores just in-frame clones and leaves some out. The sample shows 220,000 or so clones, approximately 86% of them seen only once. Source material: PBMCs or T cells enriched from blood (not recorded which). The receptors stem from a woman in her fifties or sixties with acute COVID-19.

This clone has more than one count but fewer than ten. The V call is TRBV27, the J call TRBJ1-4, with a weak D call TRBD1 (6 bases). CDR1 and CDR2 (germline): MNHEY, SMNVEV (reference sequence). Trimming shortened V by 5 bases and J by 8 bases, and 15 bases separated the two germline ends. CDR3 length equals 14 residues. CDR3 region: CASSQSSGGEKLFF. CDR3 coding DNA: TGTGCCAGCAGTCAGTCGAGTGGGGGCGAAAAACTGTTTTTT.

The V and J genes are TRBV9 and TRBJ2-3, with 9 bases that match TRBD2. Unmatched junction bases numbered 9, after V lost 3 bases and J lost 4 bases. CDR3 length: 16 amino acids. CDR1 and CDR2 from the germline V gene are SGDLS and YYNGEE. This CDR3 is CASSDLAGSVADTQYF. The DNA for the CDR3 is TGTGCCAGCAGCGATCTAGCGGGATCCGTGGCAGATACGCAGTATTTT.

The chain joins TRBV3-1 (or the pseudogene TRBV3-2) to TRBJ2-1; D might be TRBD2 (5 bases). The V and J ends lost 4 bases and 9 bases respectively, with 19 bases between them. In germline, CDR1 is LGHDT, CDR2 YNNKEL (reference sequence). CDR3 length equals 15 residues. This CDR3 is CASSRSSALVGEQFF. For the CDR3, the DNA is TGTGCCAGCAGCCGTTCCTCGGCACTAGTAGGTGAGCAGTTCTTC.

The chain has TRBV6-5 and TRBJ1-2, with D uncertain. Trimming removed 0 bases from V and 8 bases from J, with 19 bases in between. This CDR3 has 16 residues. CDR1 and CDR2 (germline): MNHEY, SVGAGI. CDR3 loop: CASSYSMGRASRGYTF. CDR3 in DNA: TGTGCCAGCAGTTACTCGATGGGGAGGGCGTCGCGGGGCTACACCTTC.

The rearrangement uses TRBV6-2 or TRBV6-3 and TRBJ2-5; 10 bases agree with TRBD2. This CDR3 has 18 amino acids. Unmatched junction bases numbered 12, after V lost 2 bases and J lost 3 bases. CDR1 is MNHEY and CDR2 is SVGEGT in the germline V gene. The CDR3 DNA sequence: TGTGCCAGCAGTTACAGGACTAGCGGAAAACCAGGGAAAGAGACCCAGTACTTC. It translates to CASSYRTSGKPGKETQYF.

In this sample, this clone turned up many times. This rearrangement joins TRBV6-5 to TRBJ1-2, with a weak D call TRBD1 (5 bases). Germline CDR1 is MNHEY and CDR2 is SVGAGI. V was clipped by 4 bases and J by 6 bases, with 9 bases between them. The CDR3 has 12 amino acids. The CDR3 sequence is CASSWGGDGYTF. The CDR3 DNA reads as TGTGCCAGCAGTTGGGGGGGGGATGGCTACACCTTC.

This clone was observed a few times. The chain combines TRBV5-5 with TRBJ2-7; TRBD1 agrees at 10 bases. The CDR3 is made up of 16 amino acids. The junction had 9 bases not matched to a gene; V was cut back by 0 bases and J by 6 bases. Germline V gene lookup returns CDR1 SGHKS and CDR2 YYEKEE (reference sequence). The CDR3 DNA follows: TGTGCCAGCAGCTTGGGACCCGGGACAGGGGTCTCCGAGCAGTACTTC. Translated, it gives CASSLGPGTGVSEQYF.

The rearrangement uses TRBV27 and TRBJ2-7; 8 nucleotides align to TRBD1. CDR1 is MNHEY and CDR2 is SMNVEV in the germline V gene (reference sequence). CDR3 size: 14 residues. The V and J ends lost 5 bases and 2 bases, in that order; junction bases with no gene match: 5. CDR3 coding DNA: TGTGCCAGCAGTGGTGGGACAGGAGCCTACGAGCAGTACTTC. This translates into CASSGGTGAYEQYF.

The rearrangement links TRBV19 to TRBJ1-4; possibly TRBD1 for D (5 bases). CDR1 and CDR2 from the germline V gene are LNHDA and SQIVND (reference sequence). The CDR3 is 14 residues long. V was trimmed by 3 bases and J by 8 bases, leaving 13 bases between them. The chain's CDR3 is CASSMAGLREKLFF. DNA for the CDR3: TGTGCCAGTAGTATGGCAGGGCTGAGAGAAAAACTGTTTTTT. Drawing the rest from reference TRBV19 and TRBJ1-4, the complete variable domain is DGGITQSPKYLFRKEGQNVTLSCEQNLNHDAMYWYRQDPGQGLRLIYYSQIVNDFQKGDIAEGYSVSREKKESFPLTVTSAQKNPTAFYLCASSMAGLREKLFFGSGTQLSVL.

The chain links TRBV28 to TRBJ1-1; D call uncertain. CDR1 is MDHEN, CDR2 SYDVKM, per germline. V dropped 5 bases and J dropped 2 bases, with 12 bases sitting between them. This CDR3 spans 14 amino acids. CDR3: CASSPVLLNTEAFF. CDR3 nucleotides: TGTGCCAGCAGTCCGGTCCTATTAAACACTGAAGCTTTCTTT.

The CDR3 DNA reads TGTGCCAGCAGCTTCAAGAACACCGGGGAGCTGTTTTTT. As protein: CASSFKNTGELFF. This rearrangement joins TRBV7-3 to TRBJ2-2; D unclear. The CDR3 contains 13 residues. The V gene's germline CDR1 is SGHTA and CDR2 FQGTGA. V shed 3 bases and J shed 1 base, with 3 bases lying between them.

The chain links TRBV7-8 to TRBJ2-7, with TRBD1 matching over 10 bases. Trimming took 1 base from V and 4 from J; bases not matched to a gene: 7. Germline CDR1 SGHVS, CDR2 FQNEAQ. The CDR3 runs to 16 residues. CDR3 sequence reads: CASSLEMRQGAYEQYF. Written as DNA, the CDR3 is TGTGCCAGCAGCTTAGAAATGAGACAGGGGGCTTACGAGCAGTACTTC.

The chain carries TRBV6-5 and TRBJ1-1; TRBD1 agrees at 7 bases. V was clipped by 6 bases and J by 1 base; unmatched bases: 8. The CDR3 covers 15 residues. Germline assignment: CDR1 MNHEY and CDR2 SVGAGI. The CDR3 DNA follows: TGTGCCAGCAGAGGACAGGCTTTCTCGAACACTGAAGCTTTCTTT. Translating gives CASRGQAFSNTEAFF.

The gene calls are TRBV13 and TRBJ2-7; weak D call: TRBD2 (5 bases). V lost 5 bases and J 3 bases, leaving 14 bases between the germline ends. Germline V gene lookup returns CDR1 PRHDT and CDR2 FYEKMQ (reference sequence). This CDR3 comprises 14 residues. As DNA, the CDR3 is TGTGCCAGCAGCCCCGGGAAATGGCTCTACGAGCAGTACTTC. Amino acid sequence: CASSPGKWLYEQYF.

This clone was counted only a few times. The chain combines TRBV5-4 with TRBJ1-2; 7 positions match TRBD1. The CDR3 spans 13 residues. V was pared by 4 bases and J by 4 bases, with 4 bases of the junction left unmatched. Per the germline V gene, CDR1 is SGHNT and CDR2 is YYREEE (reference sequence). The CDR3 protein is CASSRQGVYGYTF. Written as DNA, the CDR3 is TGTGCCAGCAGCCGACAGGGAGTCTATGGCTACACCTTC.